A single sample is the source of the 20 T cell receptor beta chains below, sequenced in a study of CXCR3-negative and CXCR3-positive naive CD8 T cells. It was by 5' RACE with UMI labels that the TRB cDNA libraries were prepared. After re-calling the 5' RACE reads, TCRdb lists one entry per CDR3 protein, DNA absent. The listing contains about 130,000 distinct CDR3 sequences. The source material was naive CXCR3- CD8+ T cells from blood. Subset: CD45RO-CCR7+CD27+CD95- naive CD8+ T cells lacking CXCR3 (TNR3-). Receptor source: a human donor in good health. Some clones in this sample may be carry-over from other donors' samples.

J is TRBJ2-5 and V is TRBV6-5; TCRdb outputs TRBD2, but without DNA this stays unchecked. CDR1 and CDR2 (germline): MNHEY, SVGAGI. The CDR3 runs 14 residues. The chain's CDR3 is CASSYGGWGETQYF.

The chain combines TRBV9 with TRBJ2-1; TCRdb gives TRBD2 as the D gene, but with no DNA this cannot be confirmed. Germline CDR1 is SGDLS and CDR2 is YYNGEE. This CDR3 is 14 amino acids long. CDR3 protein: CATSLAEYGNEQFF.

The rearrangement uses TRBV28 and TRBJ1-5. CDR1 MDHEN and CDR2 SYDVKM come from the germline V gene. CDR3 length: 13 residues. This CDR3 reads CASSLYTYQPQHF. Drawing the rest from reference TRBV28 and TRBJ1-5, the complete variable domain is DVKVTQSSRYLVKRTGEKVFLECVQDMDHENMFWYRQDPGLGLRLIYFSYDVKMKEKGDIPEGYSVSREKKERFSLILESASTNQTSMYLCASSLYTYQPQHFGDGTRLSIL.

The chain employs TRBV7-9 and TRBJ2-1; the D call of TRBD1 rests on TCRdb alone, since no DNA is present to check it. CDR1 is SEHNR, CDR2 FQNEAQ, per germline (reference sequence). CDR3 length equals 17 residues. CDR3 region: CASSKAEDARGYNEQFF. Full variable domain (remainder filled in from reference TRBV7-9 and TRBJ2-1): DTGVSQNPRHKITKRGQNVTFRCDPISEHNRLYWYRQTLGQGPEFLTYFQNEAQLEKSRLLSDRFSAERPKGSFSTLEIQRTEQGDSAMYLCASSKAEDARGYNEQFFGPGTRLTVL.

V usage is TRBV29-1 and J usage is TRBJ2-2; as DNA is missing, the TRBD1 call by TCRdb cannot be tested. The length of the CDR3 is 17 residues. Germline V gene data show CDR1 as SQVTM and CDR2 as ANQGSEA. CDR3 residues: CSVVGPVGGANTGELFF.

V is TRBV29-1 and J is TRBJ1-1. Germline assignment: CDR1 SQVTM and CDR2 ANQGSEA. This CDR3 has 13 residues. CDR3 sequence: CSVARPMNTEAFF.

V usage is TRBV28 and J usage is TRBJ2-3; without DNA, the TCRdb call of TRBD2 cannot be checked. The CDR3 consists of 15 residues. The germline V gene encodes CDR1 MDHEN and CDR2 SYDVKM. CDR3 amino acids: CASSSSGGLRDTQYF.

The chain couples TRBV7-8 to TRBJ2-3; TCRdb proposes TRBD2, but this gene call is untestable without DNA. This CDR3 spans 18 amino acids. Per the germline V gene, CDR1 is SGHVS and CDR2 is FQNEAQ. This CDR3 reads CASSPLGPSLGGTDTQYF.

The chain combines TRBV20-1 with TRBJ2-1; TCRdb reports TRBD1, a call that lacks DNA to check it against. Per the germline V gene, CDR1 is DFQATT and CDR2 is SNEGSKA (reference sequence). The CDR3 runs to 14 residues. The CDR3 sequence: CSANPGQGANEQFF.

The chain has TRBV7-9 and TRBJ1-1; TCRdb indicates TRBD1, and absent DNA this call remains unverified. CDR1 and CDR2 (germline): SEHNR, FQNEAQ (reference sequence). The length of the CDR3 is 14 residues. The CDR3 region is CASSVRDRDTEAFF.

The rearrangement uses TRBV15 and TRBJ2-7; TCRdb lists TRBD2, though no DNA is available to test this call. The CDR3 is 15 residues long. Germline values: CDR1 LNHNV, CDR2 YYDKDF (reference sequence). CDR3 protein: CATRFGPDSTYEQYF.

This chain connects TRBV7-9 to TRBJ2-3; the TCRdb D gene call, TRBD1, has no DNA to confirm it. This CDR3 is 18 amino acids long. From germline, CDR1 is SEHNR and CDR2 FQNEAQ (reference sequence). This CDR3 is CASSSNRGGGGFTDTQYF.

This rearrangement joins TRBV27 to TRBJ2-1; TCRdb reports TRBD2, a call that lacks DNA to check it against. CDR3 length: 13 residues. The germline V gene encodes CDR1 MNHEY and CDR2 SMNVEV (reference sequence). CDR3 residues: CASSYSGKSEQFF.

V and J are TRBV20-1 and TRBJ2-1; TCRdb gives TRBD2 as the D gene, but with no DNA this cannot be confirmed. The CDR3 contains 15 residues. The V gene's germline CDR1 is DFQATT and CDR2 SNEGSKA (reference sequence). CDR3: CSGISGTSGHNEQFF.

CDR3 region: CASSLSWPHYEQYF. V and J are TRBV27 and TRBJ2-7; TCRdb calls TRBD1, which cannot be checked without DNA. CDR1 and CDR2 from the germline V gene are MNHEY and SMNVEV (reference sequence). The length of the CDR3 is 14 residues.

This chain connects TRBV4-3 to TRBJ2-2; no DNA is available, so the TRBD1 call from TCRdb remains unchecked. The CDR3 runs to 17 residues. The germline V gene encodes CDR1 LGHNA and CDR2 YSLEER. The CDR3 here is CASSQDLSGGAYGELFF.

The V and J genes are TRBV29-1 and TRBJ1-2; TCRdb picks TRBD1, but there is no DNA to check that call. Germline V CDR1 and CDR2: SQVTM, ANQGSEA. There are 12 residues in the CDR3. CDR3 amino acids: CSVVRGPYGYTF.

This chain links TRBV6-5 with TRBJ1-1. Germline loops: CDR1 MNHEY, CDR2 SVGAGI. This CDR3 is built from 13 residues. Here the CDR3 reads CASSQGIGTEAFF.

The chain is built from TRBV28 and TRBJ2-7; with no DNA, the TCRdb D assignment of TRBD1 cannot be verified. The germline CDR1 and CDR2 sequences are MDHEN and SYDVKM. CDR3 length: 14 amino acids. The CDR3 reads CASSPRTGLRLQYF.

This rearrangement joins TRBV9 to TRBJ2-7; without DNA, the TCRdb call of TRBD2 cannot be checked. This CDR3 has 15 residues. CDR1 SGDLS and CDR2 YYNGEE come from the germline V gene. The CDR3 spells CASSAGLAGGREQYF. The full variable domain, in which reference TRBV9 and TRBJ2-7 provide the parts outside the CDR3, is DSGVTQTPKHLITATGQRVTLRCSPRSGDLSVYWYQQSLDQGLQFLIQYYNGEERAKGNILERFSAQQFPDLHSELNLSSLELGDSALYFCASSAGLAGGREQYFGPGTRLTVT.